The source of this T cell receptor beta chain is a study of blood T cell repertoires in COVID-19. Per the study methods: From reference gene primer amplification, estimates of nucleated cell counts were derived. Generated by immunoSEQ multiplex PCR, the TCRdb table keeps only in-frame clones and is missing some. The V and J calls and the clone size are those of that table, but D and trimming were determined from the DNA. Here the sample spans approximately 350,000 clones, 70% to 90% being singletons. Germline CDR1 and CDR2: KGHSH and LQKENI. Trimming cost V 11 bases and J 6 bases; bases outside gene matches: 10. CDR3 length equals 14 residues.

The chain employs TRBV18 and TRBJ1-4; 9 bases are a match to TRBD1. This receptor was identified in a woman aged 60-75 years with COVID-19, enrolled during active disease. The specimen was peripheral blood. This chain's CDR3 is CASGQGFSDEKLFF. The CDR3 bases are TGTGCCTCGGGACAGGGTTTCTCAGATGAAAAACTGTTTTTT.